This TCR beta chain was identified during a study of T cell responses to AZD1222 COVID-19 vaccine. General observations from the study: Reports say nearly half of spike-specific TCRs go after unmutated variant regions. Without day 14 samples, only post-peak T cell repertoires were studied.

About this clone: Its antigen is undetermined.

This CDR3 comprises 13 residues. The germline gives CDR1 MNHEY, CDR2 SVGAGI. V was pared by 3 bases and J by 3 bases, with 8 bases between. Profiled with immunoSEQ multiplex PCR; TCRdb holds only in-frame clones, not every one. The sample holds around 120,000 clones, roughly nine tenths seen once. Sequenced material: peripheral blood, taken on day 0 of AZD1222 vaccination. The gene calls are TRBV6-5 and TRBJ1-2; no reliable D call. This TCR was recovered from an adult in good health. CDR3 amino acids: CASSYQRDYGYTF. The CDR3 DNA follows: TGTGCCAGCAGTTATCAAAGGGACTATGGCTACACCTTC.